The 16 T cell receptor beta chains below all came from one sample that was sequenced in a study of T cells in Graves' hyperthyroidism and ophthalmopathy. The TCR beta CDR3 regions underwent amplification using RNA transcripts as the source. TCR CDR3 underwent first-round RT-PCR with the HTBI primer set. TCRdb reprocessed the multiplex PCR reads via MiXCR and lists one record per CDR3 protein. The data contain 530,000 or so distinct CDR3 sequences, about 45% of them singletons. The sample was peripheral blood or thyroid tissue (not recorded which). The receptor source for this set is a young woman with Graves' hyperthyroidism.

The chain links TRBV6-5 to TRBJ1-1, with D perhaps TRBD1 (6 bases). Germline V gene data show CDR1 as MNHEY and CDR2 as SVGAGI. The CDR3 length is 17 residues. The V and J ends lost 6 bases and 3 bases respectively, with 23 bases between them. In DNA, the CDR3 is TGTGCCAGCAGCAAGCAAGGGGGGGCACCAATTTACACTGAAGCTTTCTTT. Translation gives CASSKQGGAPIYTEAFF.

This sequence joins TRBV7-2 and TRBJ2-7, with D unresolved. This CDR3 has 11 amino acids. Germline V gene lookup returns CDR1 SGHTA and CDR2 FQGNSA. Trimming left V 4 bases short and J 10 bases short, with 11 bases between. The DNA of the CDR3 is TGTGCCAGCAGCTCCGACCAACGACAGTACTTC. Protein product: CASSSDQRQYF.

This clonotype was observed many times. The gene calls are TRBV4-3 and TRBJ2-2; D gene uncertain. Germline V gene sequence: CDR1 LGHNA, CDR2 YSLEER. This CDR3 is built from 14 residues. Trimming removed 3 bases at V and 0 bases at J, with 5 bases between. CDR3 coding DNA: TGCGCCAGCAGCCAGTTCGCGAACACCGGGGAGCTGTTTTTT. Protein product: CASSQFANTGELFF.

The chain employs TRBV5-1 and TRBJ2-7; the match to TRBD2 covers 7 bases. V shed 0 bases and J 0 bases; nucleotides not matched to a gene: 9. CDR1 and CDR2 from the germline V gene are SGHRS and YFSETQ. The CDR3 is 17 amino acids. The CDR3 spells CASSLGSRENPSYEQYF. DNA of the CDR3: TGCGCCAGCAGCTTGGGTTCGCGGGAGAACCCCTCCTACGAGCAGTACTTC.

This chain links TRBV27 with TRBJ2-7, with D maybe TRBD1 (5 bases). Trimming stripped 6 bases from V and 4 bases from J, with 10 bases between. Germline CDR1 MNHEY, CDR2 SMNVEV (reference sequence). CDR3 length equals 12 residues. CDR3 residues: CASRGPTYEQYF. CDR3 nucleotide sequence: TGTGCCAGCAGGGGGCCGACGTACGAGCAGTACTTC.

The chain carries TRBV20-1 and TRBJ1-1; a possible D gene is TRBD1 (5 bases). Germline V gene lookup returns CDR1 DFQATT and CDR2 SNEGSKA (reference sequence). The CDR3 is 13 residues long. V dropped 0 bases and J dropped 7 bases, with 12 bases sitting between them. In DNA, the CDR3 is TGCAGTGCTAGAGAGGCCGGGGCAAATGAAGCTTTCTTT. It is translated as CSAREAGANEAFF.

This chain links TRBV20-1 with TRBJ1-1; the D is unclear. This CDR3 spans 11 amino acids. Germline V CDR1 and CDR2: DFQATT, SNEGSKA (reference sequence). The V end lost 0 bases, the J end lost 11 bases, and 10 bases lay between the germline ends. The CDR3, as DNA: TGCAGTGCTAGAGATTGGGGATCGGCTTTCTTT. Its translation is CSARDWGSAFF.

The chain couples TRBV5-5 to TRBJ1-1; weak D call: TRBD1 (5 bases). Trimming shortened V by 10 bases and J by 11 bases, and 21 bases separated the two germline ends. Germline CDR1 SGHKS, CDR2 YYEKEE (reference sequence). The CDR3 spans 12 residues. The CDR3 spells CACNPGVRMAFF. The CDR3 nucleotides read TGTGCCTGCAATCCGGGGGTCAGGATGGCTTTCTTT.

This chain links TRBV29-1 with TRBJ1-2; D is uncertain. CDR1 SQVTM and CDR2 ANQGSEA come from the germline V gene. Trimming took 6 bases from V and 4 from J, leaving 15 bases between them. This CDR3 has 13 amino acids. DNA for the CDR3: TGCAGCGTAGCAGAGCATGCGTCCTATGGCTACACCTTC. Translated, it gives CSVAEHASYGYTF.

The chain carries TRBV29-1 and TRBJ2-3; the D is unclear. Trimming removed 7 bases at V and 0 bases at J, with 11 bases between. From germline, CDR1 is SQVTM and CDR2 ANQGSEA. The CDR3 contains 13 residues. The CDR3: CSGNSGSTDTQYF. The CDR3 DNA is TGCAGCGGTAATTCTGGCAGCACAGATACGCAGTATTTT.

The rearrangement links TRBV7-8 to TRBJ1-1; 8 positions agree with TRBD1. J gave up 4 bases and V 5 bases, and 6 bases lay outside the gene matches. This CDR3 region has 14 residues. Looked up from germline, CDR1 is SGHVS and CDR2 is FQNEAQ. In DNA form, the CDR3 reads TGTGCCAGCAGCATTGGACAGGGCAGCACTGAAGCTTTCTTT. Its translation: CASSIGQGSTEAFF.

Turning to this clonotype: The missing conserved phenylalanine or tryptophan at the end of this CDR3 makes a read error likely. The DNA is omitted, as the CDR3 cannot be located on it reliably, and the CDR3 follows TCRdb's listing. V and J are TRBV7-9 and TRBJ2-6; the table assigns TRBD2, which was not confirmed against the DNA. Germline V CDR1 and CDR2: SEHNR, FQNEAQ (reference sequence). The CDR3 has 9 residues if both end residues are counted. CDR3 sequence reads: CASSIEGTS.

This clonotype was counted many times. The chain has TRBV6-5 and TRBJ2-7, with 11 bases fitting TRBD2. The CDR3 loop spans 16 amino acids. Germline V gene data show CDR1 as MNHEY and CDR2 as SVGAGI. V shed 4 bases and J 10 bases; nucleotides not matched to a gene: 15. The DNA for the CDR3 is TGTGCCAGCAGTTCCCTAGGTAGCGGGAGGGCCGCCCGACAGTACTTC. Its translation is CASSSLGSGRAARQYF.

This sequence joins TRBV7-8 and TRBJ2-7; 10 bases map to TRBD2. Germline V lookup: CDR1 SGHVS, CDR2 FQNEAQ. There are 18 residues in the CDR3. J lost 4 bases, V lost 1 base, and 13 bases had no gene match. As DNA, the CDR3 is TGTGCCAGCAGCTTAGTCGTTTCTGGTCTAGCGGGAGATTACGAGCAGTACTTC. Encoded protein: CASSLVVSGLAGDYEQYF.

The V and J genes are TRBV15 and TRBJ1-4, with TRBD1 matching over 9 bases. The CDR3 is made up of 16 amino acids. Germline assignment: CDR1 LNHNV and CDR2 YYDKDF (reference sequence). V was pared by 1 base and J by 7 bases, with 7 bases of the junction left unmatched. The CDR3 sequence: CATSRGVGQGSEKLFF. CDR3 coding DNA: TGTGCCACCAGCAGAGGTGTGGGACAGGGTAGTGAAAAACTGTTTTTT. Full variable domain (outside the CDR3, taken from reference TRBV15 and TRBJ1-4): DAMVIQNPRYQVTQFGKPVTLSCSQTLNHNVMYWYQQKSSQAPKLLFHYYDKDFNNEADTPDNFQSRRPNTSFCFLDIRSPGLGDTAMYLCATSRGVGQGSEKLFFGSGTQLSVL.

In nucleotides, the CDR3 is TGCAGTGCTAGTAGTTGGGCAGGGGGCACCCCTGGGCAGTACTTC. Protein sequence: CSASSWAGGTPGQYF. The V and J genes are TRBV20-1 and TRBJ2-7; 8 bases align to TRBD1. The V gene's germline CDR1 is DFQATT and CDR2 SNEGSKA (reference sequence). The CDR3 sequence is 15 residues long. With V trimmed by 3 bases and J by 9 bases, 16 bases remained unmatched.